One and the same sample provided the 19 T cell receptor beta chains below, sequenced in a study of blood T cell repertoires in COVID-19. Using immunoSEQ multiplex PCR, the repertoire was profiled, and TCRdb retains in-frame clones only, with some absent. The sample carries 200,000 to 250,000 clones, 80% to 85% recorded once. Sequenced material: peripheral blood. The receptors were gathered from a man between 25 and 39 years old with active or convalescent COVID-19.

The rearrangement links TRBV3-1 (or the pseudogene TRBV3-2) to TRBJ2-1; the D is unclear. The CDR3 has 15 residues. Germline lookup yields CDR1 LGHDT and CDR2 YNNKEL (reference sequence). Trimming cost V 1 base and J 0 bases, with 7 bases left between them. CDR3 nucleotides: TGTGCCAGCAGCCAAGTGGTCAGCTCCTACAATGAGCAGTTCTTC. Protein sequence: CASSQVVSSYNEQFF.

The genes are TRBV5-1 and TRBJ2-3, with D possibly being TRBD2 (5 bases). V was pared by 5 bases and J by 0 bases, with 13 bases between. The germline gives CDR1 SGHRS, CDR2 YFSETQ. The CDR3 loop spans 15 amino acids. CDR3 region: CASRRTAPSTDTQYF. In DNA, the CDR3 is TGCGCCAGCAGACGGACTGCCCCTAGCACAGATACGCAGTATTTT.

The V call is TRBV27, the J call TRBJ1-6; 8 nucleotides match TRBD1. V shed 2 bases and J 9 bases; nucleotides not matched to a gene: 3. Germline V CDR1 and CDR2: MNHEY, SMNVEV (reference sequence). The CDR3 loop spans 14 amino acids. CDR3 protein: CASSLRQGTSPLHF. CDR3 coding DNA: TGTGCCAGCAGTTTAAGACAGGGGACTTCACCCCTCCACTTT.

The V and J genes are TRBV4-3 and TRBJ2-3; the D is unclear. The CDR3 covers 14 residues. Germline CDR1 is LGHNA and CDR2 is YSLEER. The V gene lost 3 bases and the J gene lost 4 bases, with 11 bases spanning the gap. The CDR3 sequence is CASSHGPVSDTQYF. The DNA for the CDR3 is TGCGCCAGCAGCCATGGGCCGGTATCAGATACGCAGTATTTT.

V gene TRBV19 combines with J gene TRBJ1-1, with 9 bases lining up with TRBD1. This CDR3 region has 14 residues. From germline, CDR1 is LNHDA and CDR2 SQIVND (reference sequence). V was clipped by 4 bases and J by 1 base; unmatched bases: 1. CDR3 protein: CASSKGQGNTEAFF. CDR3 nucleotide sequence: TGTGCCAGTAGTAAGGGACAGGGGAACACTGAAGCTTTCTTT.

The chain has TRBV28 and TRBJ2-1, with D unclear. V was shortened by 4 bases and J by 2 bases, with 12 bases between the two germline ends. The CDR3 spans 15 residues. The germline CDR1 and CDR2 sequences are MDHEN and SYDVKM. The CDR3 nucleotides are TGTGCCAGCAGTTCCCTGCGGAGCCCCTACAATGAGCAGTTCTTC. It encodes CASSSLRSPYNEQFF. Based on the CDR3 plus reference TRBV28 and TRBJ2-1, the full variable domain is DVKVTQSSRYLVKRTGEKVFLECVQDMDHENMFWYRQDPGLGLRLIYFSYDVKMKEKGDIPEGYSVSREKKERFSLILESASTNQTSMYLCASSSLRSPYNEQFFGPGTRLTVL.

CDR3 in DNA: TGTGCCAGCAACGCGGGGGTTCAGACCGGGGAGCTGTTTTTT. Protein sequence: CASNAGVQTGELFF. The J gene is TRBJ2-2, the V gene TRBV2; the match to TRBD2 covers 7 bases. This CDR3 is built from 14 residues. The germline CDR1 and CDR2 sequences are SNHLY and FYNNEI. Losses at the gene ends were 7 bases for V and 5 bases for J; bases not matched to a gene: 7. The full variable domain, its missing parts supplied by reference TRBV2 and TRBJ2-2, is EPEVTQTPSHQVTQMGQEVILRCVPISNHLYFYWYRQILGQKVEFLVSFYNNEISEKSEIFDDQFSVERPDGSNFTLKIRSTKLEDSAMYFCASNAGVQTGELFFGEGSRLTVL.

The gene calls are TRBV28 and TRBJ2-5; 9 nucleotides match TRBD2. The CDR3 loop spans 15 amino acids. V shed 3 bases, J shed 3 bases, and the junction held 5 bases outside the gene matches. From germline, CDR1 is MDHEN and CDR2 SYDVKM. This CDR3 reads CASSFYLAGKETQYF. CDR3 bases: TGTGCCAGCAGTTTTTATCTAGCGGGAAAAGAGACCCAGTACTTC.

This rearrangement joins TRBV6-5 to TRBJ2-3, with a possible D match to TRBD2 (6 bases). CDR3 size: 15 residues. With 4 bases removed from V and 5 bases from J, the gap between germline ends came to 16 bases. Germline loops: CDR1 MNHEY, CDR2 SVGAGI. The DNA of the CDR3 is TGTGCCAGCAGTTTGTTCGGGGTGGGAGGAGATACGCAGTATTTT. It translates to CASSLFGVGGDTQYF.

CDR3 sequence (DNA): TGCGCCCCTCCCGGGACTAGCAGAGTGGTGGGTCGGAATGAGCAGTTCTTC. Translated: CAPPGTSRVVGRNEQFF. The rearrangement joins TRBV4-3 to TRBJ2-1; 9 bases agree with TRBD2. Germline-derived CDR1 and CDR2 are LGHNA and YSLEER. The CDR3 is made up of 17 amino acids. V shed 11 bases, J shed 7 bases, and the junction held 21 bases outside the gene matches.

As concerns this clone: Other DNA sequences from this sample encode an identical CDR3 as well. CDR3 amino acids: CASSVEGLGLSGNTIYF. CDR3 DNA: TGTGCCAGCAGCGTAGAGGGGCTAGGTCTCTCTGGAAACACCATATATTTT. This chain joins TRBV9 and TRBJ1-3; D perhaps matches TRBD1 (5 bases). Germline V gives CDR1 SGDLS, CDR2 YYNGEE. Deletions cut 0 bases from V and 0 bases from J, with 13 bases between. This CDR3 is built from 17 residues.

This chain connects TRBV7-2 to TRBJ1-3, with D perhaps matching TRBD1 (6 bases). Looked up from germline, CDR1 is SGHTA and CDR2 is FQGNSA. V dropped 5 bases and J dropped 4 bases, with 12 bases sitting between them. The CDR3 is 14 residues long. The CDR3 coding sequence is TGTGCCAGCAGCCTAGGGGACACAGGAAACACCATATATTTT. Its translation: CASSLGDTGNTIYF.

The rearrangement uses TRBV9 and TRBJ2-3, with 8 bases that match TRBD2. CDR1 SGDLS and CDR2 YYNGEE come from the germline V gene. With V trimmed by 1 base and J by 2 bases, 3 bases remained unmatched. The CDR3 has 15 amino acids. DNA for the CDR3: TGTGCCAGCAGCGTAACTAGCGGTTACACAGATACGCAGTATTTT. This translates into CASSVTSGYTDTQYF.

This rearrangement joins TRBV6-5 to TRBJ2-1, with a weak D call TRBD2 (6 bases). V was pared by 0 bases and J by 2 bases, with 11 bases between. Per germline, CDR1 MNHEY and CDR2 SVGAGI. The CDR3 is 16 amino acids. The CDR3 here is CASSYSTEGTYNEQFF. The CDR3 DNA is TGTGCCAGCAGTTACTCGACGGAGGGGACCTACAATGAGCAGTTCTTC.

The rearrangement joins TRBV10-3 to TRBJ2-3, with D perhaps matching TRBD1 (6 bases). The CDR3 has 13 amino acids. The germline CDR1 and CDR2 sequences are ENHRY and SYGVKD. V gave up 10 bases and J gave up 4 bases, with 15 bases separating them. The CDR3 loop is CATHRVIADTQYF. CDR3 bases: TGTGCCACCCACAGGGTAATCGCAGATACGCAGTATTTT.

The genes are TRBV2 and TRBJ2-1; no clear D gene. Germline CDR1 and CDR2: SNHLY and FYNNEI. V lost 1 base, J lost 7 bases, and 8 bases lay in between. There are 13 residues in the CDR3. CDR3 loop: CASSEGPLNEQFF. The CDR3 DNA sequence: TGTGCCAGCAGTGAAGGGCCCTTGAATGAGCAGTTCTTC.

This clone was seen a handful of times. The chain has TRBV5-1 and TRBJ1-6; D is perhaps TRBD1 (5 bases). The ends were cut back, 0 bases at V and 10 bases at J, with 14 bases in the middle. Germline CDR1 reads SGHRS; CDR2 reads YFSETQ. The CDR3 loop spans 15 amino acids. The CDR3 protein is CASSLDGQGDSPLHF. CDR3 nucleotides: TGCGCCAGCAGCTTGGATGGTCAGGGCGACTCACCCCTCCACTTT.

The chain recombines TRBV7-8 with TRBJ2-7; possible D gene TRBD2, 6 bases. The CDR3 has 16 amino acids. The ends were cut back, 2 bases at V and 3 bases at J, with 17 bases in the middle. CDR1 is SGHVS, CDR2 FQNEAQ, per germline. CDR3 in DNA: TGTGCCAGCAGCTTATGGGGAGGACCGGACGGCTACGAGCAGTACTTC. Translation: CASSLWGGPDGYEQYF.

The chain employs TRBV7-9 and TRBJ2-7; 12 bases map to TRBD2. This CDR3 contains 15 residues. CDR1 and CDR2 from the germline V gene are SEHNR and FQNEAQ (reference sequence). With 5 bases clipped from V and 4 bases from J, the junction kept 6 bases outside the gene matches. Here the CDR3 reads CASSATSGGPYEQYF. Here the CDR3 DNA reads TGTGCCAGCAGCGCGACTAGCGGGGGACCTTACGAGCAGTACTTC.